Listed here are 8 T cell receptor beta chains from one sample, sequenced in a study of T cell changes during pregnancy in multiple sclerosis. Some clones are missing from TCRdb's copy, which holds only in-frame ones; the method was immunoSEQ multiplex PCR. This table has about 68,000 clones, over 75% appearing once. The sample consisted of peripheral blood, taken in the third trimester of pregnancy. The receptors originated from a female donor with multiple sclerosis, enrolled in a pregnancy study.

J is TRBJ1-1 and V is TRBV11-2, with 10 bases identical to TRBD1. Germline trimming cut 5 bases from V and 0 bases from J; bases unmatched to any gene: 6. The germline gives CDR1 SGHAT, CDR2 FQNNGV. This CDR3 is 16 amino acids long. The chain's CDR3 is CASSRQGAAMNTEAFF. The DNA for the CDR3 is TGTGCCAGCAGCCGACAGGGGGCCGCCATGAACACTGAAGCTTTCTTT.

V and J are TRBV6-1 and TRBJ2-5; a weak D match, TRBD2 (6 bases). Germline assignment: CDR1 MNHNS and CDR2 SASEGT. V gave up 4 bases and J gave up 1 base, with 16 bases separating them. CDR3 length: 16 residues. The CDR3 coding sequence is TGTGCCAGCAGTGCGGGGGTCTTAGAGGGCCAAGAGACCCAGTACTTC. Amino acid sequence: CASSAGVLEGQETQYF.

V and J are TRBV30 and TRBJ2-5, with 10 bases lining up with TRBD2. Germline loops: CDR1 GTSNPN, CDR2 SVGIG (reference sequence). Unmatched junction bases numbered 8, after V lost 8 bases and J lost 5 bases. The CDR3 is made up of 13 amino acids. CDR3 nucleotides: TGTGCCGGGAAGCGGGGGGGGTCGGAGACCCAGTACTTC. Translating it yields CAGKRGGSETQYF.

The chain is built from TRBV7-9 and TRBJ2-3; D is unresolved. The CDR3 spans 14 residues. V lost 0 bases and J lost 3, with 7 bases in between. Germline V gene sequence: CDR1 SEHNR, CDR2 FQNEAQ (reference sequence). CDR3 sequence reads: CASSLALGTDTQYF. Written as DNA, the CDR3 is TGTGCCAGCAGCTTAGCCCTAGGAACAGATACGCAGTATTTT.

The rearrangement uses TRBV6-5 and TRBJ1-2; weak D call: TRBD1 (5 bases). V was trimmed by 7 bases and J by 8 bases, leaving 23 bases between them. CDR1 MNHEY and CDR2 SVGAGI come from the germline V gene. The CDR3 sequence is 15 residues long. The DNA of the CDR3 is TGTGCCAGCACCACCCTCTCAGGGTTATTACGGGGCTACACCTTC. Amino acid sequence: CASTTLSGLLRGYTF.

The chain recombines TRBV2 with TRBJ1-6; possibly TRBD1 for D (6 bases). Germline V gene lookup returns CDR1 SNHLY and CDR2 FYNNEI. V was cut by 1 base and J by 7 bases, with 8 bases left in between. CDR3 length: 14 amino acids. CDR3 sequence (DNA): TGTGCCAGCAGTGAAGGAACAGGGAATTCACCCCTCCACTTT. Protein: CASSEGTGNSPLHF. Full variable domain (rest looked up from reference TRBV2 and TRBJ1-6): EPEVTQTPSHQVTQMGQEVILRCVPISNHLYFYWYRQILGQKVEFLVSFYNNEISEKSEIFDDQFSVERPDGSNFTLKIRSTKLEDSAMYFCASSEGTGNSPLHFGNGTRLTVT.

The chain uses TRBV27 and TRBJ2-2, with TRBD1 matching over 8 bases. V was pared by 5 bases and J by 3 bases, with 5 bases of the junction left unmatched. Germline values: CDR1 MNHEY, CDR2 SMNVEV (reference sequence). This CDR3 has 15 residues. The CDR3 DNA reads as TGTGCCAGCAGTGCCTGGACAGGGCACACCGGGGAGCTGTTTTTT. This sequence encodes CASSAWTGHTGELFF.

The chain links TRBV11-3 to TRBJ2-7; 7 bases match TRBD1. Germline lookup yields CDR1 SGHNT and CDR2 YENEEA. V was clipped by 3 bases and J by 3 bases; unmatched bases: 2. The CDR3 is 13 residues long. CDR3 region: CASSFRDSYEQYF. CDR3 bases: TGTGCCAGCAGCTTCCGGGACAGCTACGAGCAGTACTTC.